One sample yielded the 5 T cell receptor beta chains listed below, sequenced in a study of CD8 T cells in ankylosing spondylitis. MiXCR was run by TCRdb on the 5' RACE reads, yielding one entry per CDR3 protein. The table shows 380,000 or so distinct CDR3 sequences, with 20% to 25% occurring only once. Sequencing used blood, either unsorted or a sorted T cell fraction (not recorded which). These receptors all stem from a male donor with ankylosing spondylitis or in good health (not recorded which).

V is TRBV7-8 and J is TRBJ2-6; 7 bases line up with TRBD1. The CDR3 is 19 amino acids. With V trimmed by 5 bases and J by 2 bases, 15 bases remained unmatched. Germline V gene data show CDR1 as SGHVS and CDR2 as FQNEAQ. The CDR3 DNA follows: TGTGCCAGCAGCCCAACACCGGGACAGACAAGGCCTGGGGCCAACGTCCTGACTTTC. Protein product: CASSPTPGQTRPGANVLTF.

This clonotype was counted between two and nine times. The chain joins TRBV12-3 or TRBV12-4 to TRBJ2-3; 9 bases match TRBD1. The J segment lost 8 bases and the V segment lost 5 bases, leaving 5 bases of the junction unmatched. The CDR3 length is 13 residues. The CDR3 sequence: CASSTGGTRTQYF. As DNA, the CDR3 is TGTGCCAGCAGTACAGGGGGCACACGTACGCAGTATTTT.

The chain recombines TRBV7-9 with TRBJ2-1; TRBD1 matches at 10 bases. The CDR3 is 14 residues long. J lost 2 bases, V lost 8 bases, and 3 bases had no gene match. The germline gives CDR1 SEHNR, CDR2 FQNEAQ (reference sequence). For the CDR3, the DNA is TGTGCCAGCCTTGGACAGGGGGCCTACAATGAGCAGTTCTTC. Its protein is CASLGQGAYNEQFF.

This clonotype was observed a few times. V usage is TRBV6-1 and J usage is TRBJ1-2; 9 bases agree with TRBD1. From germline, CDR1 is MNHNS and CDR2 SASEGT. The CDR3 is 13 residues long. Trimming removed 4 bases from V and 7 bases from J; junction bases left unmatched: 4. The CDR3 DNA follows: TGTGCCAGCAGTGGGACAGGGGAGGGTGGCTACACCTTC. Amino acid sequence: CASSGTGEGGYTF.

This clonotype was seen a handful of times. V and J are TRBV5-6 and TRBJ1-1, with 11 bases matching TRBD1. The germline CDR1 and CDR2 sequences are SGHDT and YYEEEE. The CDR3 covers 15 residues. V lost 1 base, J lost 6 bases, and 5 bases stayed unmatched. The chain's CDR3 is CASSLWGTGGAEAFF. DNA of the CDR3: TGTGCCAGCAGCTTGTGGGGGACAGGGGGGGCTGAAGCTTTCTTT.